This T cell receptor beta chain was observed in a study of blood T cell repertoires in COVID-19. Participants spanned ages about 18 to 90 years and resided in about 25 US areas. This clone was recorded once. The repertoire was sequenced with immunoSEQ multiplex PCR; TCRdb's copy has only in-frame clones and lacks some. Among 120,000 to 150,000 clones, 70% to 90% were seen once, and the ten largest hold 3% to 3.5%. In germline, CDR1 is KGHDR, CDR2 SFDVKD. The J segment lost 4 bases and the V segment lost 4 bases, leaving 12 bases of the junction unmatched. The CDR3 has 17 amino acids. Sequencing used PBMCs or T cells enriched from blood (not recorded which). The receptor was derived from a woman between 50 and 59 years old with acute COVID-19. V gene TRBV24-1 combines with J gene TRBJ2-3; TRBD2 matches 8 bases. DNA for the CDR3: TGTGCCACCAGTGAACCTAGGGAAGCGGGAGTGGCAGATACGCAGTATTTT. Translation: CATSEPREAGVADTQYF.